This T cell receptor (beta chain) originates from a study of T-cell reconstitution after alpha-beta-depleted transplantation in children. The CDR3 has 15 amino acids. CDR1 and CDR2 (germline): LGHDT, YNNKEL (reference sequence). V lost 1 base to trimming and J lost 8 bases, with 17 bases between them. This clonotype was recorded a few times. The authors prepared the TCRbeta library with unique molecular identifiers. TCRdb processed the PCR reads anew with MiXCR; each CDR3 protein has one entry. The sample yields about 360,000 distinct CDR3 sequences, roughly 13% seen once. Here the sequenced sample was PBMCs, taken from the stem cell graft. J is TRBJ1-2 and V is TRBV3-1; D gene ambiguous. The TCR comes from a human donor who donated a stem cell graft to a child with Fanconi anemia. Written as DNA, the CDR3 is TGTGCCAGCAGCCAAGTTACGGCTCCTAAGGGAGGCTACACCTTC. Translating gives CASSQVTAPKGGYTF.